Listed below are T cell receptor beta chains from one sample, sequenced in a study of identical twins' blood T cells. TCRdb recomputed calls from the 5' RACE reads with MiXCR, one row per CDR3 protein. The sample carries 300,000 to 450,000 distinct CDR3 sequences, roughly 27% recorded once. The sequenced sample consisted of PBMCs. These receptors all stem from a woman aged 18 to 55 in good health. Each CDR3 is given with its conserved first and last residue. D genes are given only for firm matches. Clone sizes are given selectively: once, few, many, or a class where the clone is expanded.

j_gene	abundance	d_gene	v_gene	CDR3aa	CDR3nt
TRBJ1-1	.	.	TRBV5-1	CASSYEDTEAFF	TGCGCCAGCAGCTACGAGGACACTGAAGCTTTCTTT
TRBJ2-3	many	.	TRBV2	CASSGTTDTQYF	TGTGCCAGCAGTGGAACAACAGATACGCAGTATTTT
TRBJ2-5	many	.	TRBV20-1	CSASGVGVKTQYF	TGCAGTGCTTCCGGAGTAGGGGTTAAGACCCAGTACTTC
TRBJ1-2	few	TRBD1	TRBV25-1	CASSEPTGGNYGYTF	TGTGCCAGCAGTGAACCAACAGGGGGGAACTATGGCTACACCTTC
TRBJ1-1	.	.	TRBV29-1	CSVAEGGLNTEAFF	TGCAGCGTTGCCGAAGGGGGGTTGAACACTGAAGCTTTCTTT
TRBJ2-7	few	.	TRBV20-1	CSARAVRRDASSYEQYF	TGCAGTGCTAGAGCTGTCCGACGGGACGCCAGCTCCTACGAGCAGTACTTC
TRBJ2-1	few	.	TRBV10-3	CAAWSGSSYNEQFF	TGTGCCGCCTGGTCGGGCAGCTCCTACAATGAGCAGTTCTTC
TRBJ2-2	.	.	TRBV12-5	CASGLGQMNTWELFF	TGTGCTAGTGGTTTGGGCCAGATGAACACCTGGGAGCTGTTTTTT
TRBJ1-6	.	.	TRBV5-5	CASSRAGENNSPLHF	TGTGCCAGCAGCAGGGCAGGGGAGAATAATTCACCCCTCCACTTT
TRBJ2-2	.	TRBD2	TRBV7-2	CASSLAVTSGTELFF	TGTGCCAGCAGCTTAGCGGTGACTAGCGGGACAGAGCTGTTTTTT
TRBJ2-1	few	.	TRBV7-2	CASSRSGLYNEQFF	TGTGCCAGCAGCCGTTCGGGTCTTTACAATGAGCAGTTCTTC
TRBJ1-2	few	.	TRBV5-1	CASSSQAATNYGYTF	TGCGCCAGCAGCTCACAGGCGGCGACTAACTATGGCTACACCTTC
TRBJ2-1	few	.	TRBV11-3	CASSSGTVNEQFF	TGTGCCAGCAGCTCAGGAACGGTCAATGAGCAGTTCTTC
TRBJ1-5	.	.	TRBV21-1	CASTSHRINQPQHF	TGTGCCAGCACCTCCCACAGGATCAATCAGCCCCAGCATTTT
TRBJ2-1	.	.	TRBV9	CASSARQISSYNEQFF	TGTGCCAGCAGCGCTCGACAGATTAGCTCCTACAATGAGCAGTTCTTC
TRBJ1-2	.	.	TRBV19	CARKTASF	TGTGCCAGGAAGACAGCCTCCTTC
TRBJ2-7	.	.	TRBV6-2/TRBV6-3	CASSRNVYEQYF	TGTGCCAGCAGTAGGAATGTCTACGAGCAGTACTTC
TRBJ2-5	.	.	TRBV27	CASSIHLGQEETQYF	TGTGCCAGCAGTATACACCTTGGACAAGAAGAGACCCAGTACTTC
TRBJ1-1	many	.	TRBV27	CASSSLGRGGTEAFF	TGTGCCAGCAGTTCCCTTGGCAGGGGAGGGACTGAAGCTTTCTTT
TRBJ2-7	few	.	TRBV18	CASSPLWGSYEQYF	TGTGCCAGCTCACCTTTGTGGGGCTCCTACGAGCAGTACTTC
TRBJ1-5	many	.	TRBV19	CASSMAVQPYSNQPQHF	TGTGCCAGTAGTATGGCGGTTCAACCGTATAGCAATCAGCCCCAGCATTTT
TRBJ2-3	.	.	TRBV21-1	CASQLAPSTDTQYF	TGTGCCAGCCAGCTAGCTCCCAGCACAGATACGCAGTATTTT
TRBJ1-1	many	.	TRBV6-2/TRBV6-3	CASSLRLTEAFF	TGTGCCAGCAGTTTACGACTCACTGAAGCTTTCTTT
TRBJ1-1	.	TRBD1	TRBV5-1	CASSLDGTGVRGTEAFF	TGCGCCAGCAGCTTGGACGGGACAGGGGTTCGCGGCACTGAAGCTTTCTTT
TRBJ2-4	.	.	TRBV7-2	CASSTMQNIQYF	TGTGCCAGCAGCACTATGCAAAACATTCAGTACTTC
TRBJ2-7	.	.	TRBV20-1	CSADFDEQYF	TGCAGTGCAGATTTCGACGAGCAGTACTTC
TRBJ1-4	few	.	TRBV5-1	CASSFPGTNEKLFF	TGCGCCAGCAGCTTCCCTGGCACTAATGAAAAACTGTTTTTT
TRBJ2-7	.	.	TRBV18	CASSRTVYEQYF	TGTGCCAGCTCAAGGACGGTCTACGAGCAGTACTTC
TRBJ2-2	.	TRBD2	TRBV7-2	CASSSWSGGPGELFF	TGTGCCAGCAGCTCTTGGTCGGGAGGGCCCGGGGAGCTGTTTTTT
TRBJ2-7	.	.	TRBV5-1	CASSLAGASFYEQYF	TGCGCCAGCAGCTTAGCAGGAGCCTCCTTCTACGAGCAGTACTTC
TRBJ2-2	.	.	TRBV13	CASSLPISNTGELFF	TGTGCCAGCAGCTTGCCGATCTCGAACACCGGGGAGCTGTTTTTT
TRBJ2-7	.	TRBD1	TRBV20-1	CSQKKGTESYEQYF	TGCAGTCAAAAGAAAGGGACAGAGTCCTACGAGCAGTACTTC
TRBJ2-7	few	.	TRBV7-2	CASSLPAVEQYF	TGTGCCAGCAGTTTGCCCGCGGTCGAGCAGTACTTC
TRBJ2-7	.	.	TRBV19	CASSQWFPLGEQYF	TGTGCCAGTAGTCAGTGGTTCCCGTTGGGCGAGCAGTACTTC
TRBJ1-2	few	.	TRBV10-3	CAISESTGAIVYGYTF	TGTGCCATCAGTGAGTCGACGGGGGCGATTGTCTATGGCTACACCTTC
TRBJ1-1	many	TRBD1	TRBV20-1	CSAQTGTGDTEAFF	TGCAGTGCGCAGACCGGGACAGGGGACACTGAAGCTTTCTTT
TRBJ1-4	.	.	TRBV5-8	CAGQGGQRNEKLFF	TGTGCCGGTCAAGGTGGACAGCGTAATGAAAAACTGTTTTTT
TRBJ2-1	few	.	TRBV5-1	CASSLSEGVHEQFF	TGCGCCAGCAGCTTGTCGGAAGGGGTACATGAGCAGTTCTTC
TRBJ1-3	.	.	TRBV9	CASASLGVGNTIYF	TGTGCCAGCGCGTCCCTCGGGGTCGGAAACACCATATATTTT
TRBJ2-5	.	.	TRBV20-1	CSAPPGGEVETQYF	TGCAGTGCTCCCCCGGGGGGCGAAGTAGAGACCCAGTACTTC
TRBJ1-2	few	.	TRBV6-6	CASSYSQGGDGYTF	TGTGCCAGCAGTTACTCACAGGGAGGGGATGGCTACACCTTC
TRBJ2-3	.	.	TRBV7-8	CASTDSWGVADTQYF	TGTGCCAGCACCGATTCATGGGGGGTGGCAGATACGCAGTATTTT
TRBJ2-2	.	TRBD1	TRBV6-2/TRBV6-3	CASSKTGGITGELFF	TGTGCCAGCAGTAAAACAGGGGGCATTACCGGGGAGCTGTTTTTT
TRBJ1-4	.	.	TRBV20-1	CSATGGVGEKLFF	TGCAGTGCTACCGGGGGCGTAGGAGAAAAACTGTTTTTT
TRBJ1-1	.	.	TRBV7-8	CASRTGTGEAFF	TGTGCCAGCAGGACCGGTACCGGTGAAGCTTTCTTT
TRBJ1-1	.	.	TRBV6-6	CASSQKTRGMNTEAFF	TGTGCCAGCAGCCAAAAAACCCGCGGGATGAACACTGAAGCTTTCTTT
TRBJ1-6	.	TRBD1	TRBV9	CASSVVGTGNSPLHF	TGTGCCAGCAGCGTAGTAGGGACAGGGAATTCACCCCTCCACTTT
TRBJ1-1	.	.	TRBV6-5	CASSNTAAWTEAFF	TGTGCCAGCAGCAACACGGCCGCTTGGACTGAAGCTTTCTTT
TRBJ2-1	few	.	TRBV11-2	CASTETRGHGNEQFF	TGTGCCAGCACCGAAACACGGGGACATGGCAATGAACAGTTCTTC
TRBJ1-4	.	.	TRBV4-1	CASSQDLGNPNEKLFF	TGCGCCAGCAGCCAAGATTTAGGGAATCCTAATGAAAAACTGTTTTTT
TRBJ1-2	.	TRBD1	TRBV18	CASSPGTANYGYTF	TGTGCCAGCTCACCTGGGACAGCTAACTATGGCTACACCTTC
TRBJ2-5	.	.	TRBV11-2	CASSQMLGQQETQYF	TGTGCCAGCAGCCAAATGCTCGGACAGCAAGAGACCCAGTACTTC
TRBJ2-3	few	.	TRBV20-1	CSASMAGGRNF	TGCAGTGCTAGTATGGCGGGTGGGAGGAATTTT